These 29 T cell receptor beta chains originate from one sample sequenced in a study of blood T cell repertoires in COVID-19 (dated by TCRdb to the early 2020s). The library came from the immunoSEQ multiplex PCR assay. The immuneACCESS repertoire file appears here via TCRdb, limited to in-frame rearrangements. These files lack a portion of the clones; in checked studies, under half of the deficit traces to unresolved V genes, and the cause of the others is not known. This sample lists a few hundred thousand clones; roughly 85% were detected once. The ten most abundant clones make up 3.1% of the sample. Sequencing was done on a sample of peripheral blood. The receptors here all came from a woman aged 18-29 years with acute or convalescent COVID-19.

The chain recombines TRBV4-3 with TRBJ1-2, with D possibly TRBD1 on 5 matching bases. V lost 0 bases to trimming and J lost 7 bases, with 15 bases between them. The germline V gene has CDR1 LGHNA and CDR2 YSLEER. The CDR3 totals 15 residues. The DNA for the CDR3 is TGCGCCAGCAGCCAAGATCCCAAGGGGTCTCTTGGCTACACCTTC. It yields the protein CASSQDPKGSLGYTF.

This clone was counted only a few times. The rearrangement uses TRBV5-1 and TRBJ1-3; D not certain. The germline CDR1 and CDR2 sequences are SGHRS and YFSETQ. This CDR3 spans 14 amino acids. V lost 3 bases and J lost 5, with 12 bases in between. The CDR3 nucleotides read TGCGCCAGCAGCTCGCAGTCTTCTCGAAACACCATATATTTT. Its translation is CASSSQSSRNTIYF.

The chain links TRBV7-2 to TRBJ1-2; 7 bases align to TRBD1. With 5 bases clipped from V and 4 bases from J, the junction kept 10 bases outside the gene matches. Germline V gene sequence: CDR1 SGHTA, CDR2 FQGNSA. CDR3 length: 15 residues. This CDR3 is CASSPHATGIYGYTF. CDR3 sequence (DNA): TGTGCCAGCAGCCCCCACGCGACAGGGATCTATGGCTACACCTTC.

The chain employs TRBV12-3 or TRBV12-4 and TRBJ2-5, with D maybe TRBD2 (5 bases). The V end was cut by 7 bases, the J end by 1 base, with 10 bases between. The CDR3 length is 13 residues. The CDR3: CASTLLGQETQYF. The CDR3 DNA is TGTGCCAGCACCCTACTAGGCCAAGAGACCCAGTACTTC.

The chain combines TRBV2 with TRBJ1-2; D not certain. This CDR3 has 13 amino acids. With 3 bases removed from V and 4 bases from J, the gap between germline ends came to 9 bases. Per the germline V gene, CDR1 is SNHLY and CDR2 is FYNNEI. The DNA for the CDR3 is TGTGCCAGCAGTGACAGGTCGGCCTATGGCTACACCTTC. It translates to CASSDRSAYGYTF.

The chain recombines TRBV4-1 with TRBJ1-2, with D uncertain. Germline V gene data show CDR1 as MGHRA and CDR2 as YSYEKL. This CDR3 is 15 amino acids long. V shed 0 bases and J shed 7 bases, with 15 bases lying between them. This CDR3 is CASSQEGTSSGGYTF. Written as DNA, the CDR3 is TGCGCCAGCAGCCAAGAAGGCACATCCTCGGGTGGCTACACCTTC.

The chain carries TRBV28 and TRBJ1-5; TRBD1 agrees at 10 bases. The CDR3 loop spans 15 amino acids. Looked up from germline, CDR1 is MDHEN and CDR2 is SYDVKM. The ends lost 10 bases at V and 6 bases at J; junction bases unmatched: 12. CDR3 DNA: TGTGCCACCACGTTCTCGGGACAGGGGCCTCAGCCCCAGCATTTT. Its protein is CATTFSGQGPQPQHF.

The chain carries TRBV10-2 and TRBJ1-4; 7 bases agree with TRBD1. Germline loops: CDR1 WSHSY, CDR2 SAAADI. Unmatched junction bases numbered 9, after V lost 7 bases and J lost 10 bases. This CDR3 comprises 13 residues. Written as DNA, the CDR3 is TGCGCCAGCAACGCCGTTCAGGGGGGAAAACTGTTTTTT. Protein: CASNAVQGGKLFF.

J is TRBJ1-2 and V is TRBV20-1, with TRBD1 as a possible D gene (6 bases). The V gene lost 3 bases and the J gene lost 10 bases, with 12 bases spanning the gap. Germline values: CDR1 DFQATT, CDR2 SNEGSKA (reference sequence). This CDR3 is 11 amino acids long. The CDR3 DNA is TGCAGTGCTAGGGTCATGGGGGCCTACACCTTC. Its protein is CSARVMGAYTF.

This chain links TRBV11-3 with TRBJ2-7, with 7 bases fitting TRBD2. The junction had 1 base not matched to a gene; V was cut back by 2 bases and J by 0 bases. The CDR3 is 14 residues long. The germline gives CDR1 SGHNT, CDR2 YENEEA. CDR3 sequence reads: CASSLTSASYEQYF. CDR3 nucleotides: TGTGCCAGCAGCTTAACTAGCGCCTCCTACGAGCAGTACTTC.

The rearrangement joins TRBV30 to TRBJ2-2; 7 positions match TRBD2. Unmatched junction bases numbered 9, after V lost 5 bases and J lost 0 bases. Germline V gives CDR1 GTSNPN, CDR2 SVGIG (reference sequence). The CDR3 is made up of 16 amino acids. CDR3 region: CAWVANRGANTGELFF. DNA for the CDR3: TGTGCCTGGGTCGCCAACCGGGGGGCGAACACCGGGGAGCTGTTTTTT.

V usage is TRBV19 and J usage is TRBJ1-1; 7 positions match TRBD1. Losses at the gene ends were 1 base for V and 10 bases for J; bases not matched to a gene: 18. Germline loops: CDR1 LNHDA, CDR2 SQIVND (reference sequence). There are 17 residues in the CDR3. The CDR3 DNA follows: TGTGCCAGTAGTATAGGAAGAGGGGGCGCAAATCGACAAGCAGCTTTCTTT. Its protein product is CASSIGRGGANRQAAFF.

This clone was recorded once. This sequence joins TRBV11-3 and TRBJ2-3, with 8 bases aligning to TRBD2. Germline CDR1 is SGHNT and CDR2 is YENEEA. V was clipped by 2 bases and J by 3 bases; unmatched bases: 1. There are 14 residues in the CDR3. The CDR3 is CASSLRGRTDTQYF. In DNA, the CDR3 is TGTGCCAGCAGCTTACGCGGGAGGACAGATACGCAGTATTTT.

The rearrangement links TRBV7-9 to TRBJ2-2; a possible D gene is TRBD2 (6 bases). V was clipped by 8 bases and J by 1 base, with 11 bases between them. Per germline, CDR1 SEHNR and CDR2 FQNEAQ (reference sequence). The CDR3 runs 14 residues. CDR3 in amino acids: CASRIAENTGELFF. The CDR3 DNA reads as TGTGCCAGCCGAATAGCGGAGAACACCGGGGAGCTGTTTTTT.

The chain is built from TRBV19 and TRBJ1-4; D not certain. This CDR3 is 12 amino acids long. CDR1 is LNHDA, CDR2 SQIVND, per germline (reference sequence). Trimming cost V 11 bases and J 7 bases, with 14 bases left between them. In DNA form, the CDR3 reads TGTGCCGGTCAAAGACTGGCTGAAAAACTGTTTTTT. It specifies CAGQRLAEKLFF.

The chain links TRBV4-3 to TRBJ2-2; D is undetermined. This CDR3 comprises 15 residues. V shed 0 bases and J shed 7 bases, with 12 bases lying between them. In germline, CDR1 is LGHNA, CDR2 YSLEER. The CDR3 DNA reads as TGCGCCAGCAGCCAAGAGTTTGGGCCGATCGGGGAGCTGTTTTTT. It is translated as CASSQEFGPIGELFF.

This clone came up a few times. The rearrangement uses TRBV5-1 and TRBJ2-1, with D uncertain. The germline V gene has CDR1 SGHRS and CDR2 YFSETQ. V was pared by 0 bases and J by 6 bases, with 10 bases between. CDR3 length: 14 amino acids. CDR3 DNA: TGCGCCAGCAGCTTGGGTGGGTCGGGCAATGAGCAGTTCTTC. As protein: CASSLGGSGNEQFF.

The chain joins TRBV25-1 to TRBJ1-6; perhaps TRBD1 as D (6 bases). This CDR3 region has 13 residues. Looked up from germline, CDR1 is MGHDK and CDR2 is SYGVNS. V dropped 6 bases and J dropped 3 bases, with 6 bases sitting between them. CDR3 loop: CASRQGYNSPLHF. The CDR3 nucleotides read TGTGCCAGCAGACAGGGCTATAATTCACCCCTCCACTTT.

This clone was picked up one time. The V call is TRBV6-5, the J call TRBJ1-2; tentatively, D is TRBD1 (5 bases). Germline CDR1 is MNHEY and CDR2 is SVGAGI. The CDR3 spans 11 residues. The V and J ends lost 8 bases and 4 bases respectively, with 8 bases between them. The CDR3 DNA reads TGTGCCAGCTTTACAGGCTATGGCTACACCTTC. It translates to CASFTGYGYTF.

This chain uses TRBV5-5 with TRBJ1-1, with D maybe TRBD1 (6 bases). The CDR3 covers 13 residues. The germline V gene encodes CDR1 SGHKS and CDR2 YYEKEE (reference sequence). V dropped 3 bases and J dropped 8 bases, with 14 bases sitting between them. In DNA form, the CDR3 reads TGTGCCAGCAGCTACGTCCATAGGGGGGAAGCTTTCTTT. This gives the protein CASSYVHRGEAFF.

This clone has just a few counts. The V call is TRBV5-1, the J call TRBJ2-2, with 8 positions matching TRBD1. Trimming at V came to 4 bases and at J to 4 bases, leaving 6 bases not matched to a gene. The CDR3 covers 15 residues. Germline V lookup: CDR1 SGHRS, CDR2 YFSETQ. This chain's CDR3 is CASSRDTGGTGELFF. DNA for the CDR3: TGCGCCAGCAGCCGAGATACAGGGGGCACCGGGGAGCTGTTTTTT.

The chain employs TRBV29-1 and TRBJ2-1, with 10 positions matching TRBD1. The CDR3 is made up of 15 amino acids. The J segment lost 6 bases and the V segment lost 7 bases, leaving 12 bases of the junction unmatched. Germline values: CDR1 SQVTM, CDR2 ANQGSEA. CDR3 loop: CSAGTPGTGANEQFF. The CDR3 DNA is TGCAGCGCCGGCACCCCCGGGACAGGGGCCAATGAGCAGTTCTTC.

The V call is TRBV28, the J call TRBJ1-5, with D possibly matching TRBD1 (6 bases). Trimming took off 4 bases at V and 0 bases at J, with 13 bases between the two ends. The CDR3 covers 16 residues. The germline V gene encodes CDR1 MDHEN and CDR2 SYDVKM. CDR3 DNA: TGTGCCAGCAGTTCGCCTCGGGACAATAGCAATCAGCCCCAGCATTTT. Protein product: CASSSPRDNSNQPQHF. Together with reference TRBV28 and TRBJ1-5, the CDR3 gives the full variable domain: DVKVTQSSRYLVKRTGEKVFLECVQDMDHENMFWYRQDPGLGLRLIYFSYDVKMKEKGDIPEGYSVSREKKERFSLILESASTNQTSMYLCASSSPRDNSNQPQHFGDGTRLSIL.

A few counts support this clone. CDR3 bases: TGTGCCAGCAGTTACCCAACAGGGGGTGGAGAATATAGCAATCAGCCCCAGCATTTT. Its protein is CASSYPTGGGEYSNQPQHF. The chain recombines TRBV6-2 or TRBV6-3 with TRBJ1-5; 8 nucleotides agree with TRBD1. The V gene end was trimmed by 2 bases and the J gene end by 0 bases; junction bases not matched to a gene: 12. Germline-derived CDR1 and CDR2 are MNHEY and SVGEGT. The length of the CDR3 is 19 residues.

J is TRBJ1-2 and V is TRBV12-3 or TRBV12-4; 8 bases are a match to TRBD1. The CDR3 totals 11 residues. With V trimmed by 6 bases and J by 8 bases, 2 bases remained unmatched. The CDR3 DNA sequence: TGTGCCAGCAGCAGGGGGCAAGGCTACACCTTC. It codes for CASSRGQGYTF.

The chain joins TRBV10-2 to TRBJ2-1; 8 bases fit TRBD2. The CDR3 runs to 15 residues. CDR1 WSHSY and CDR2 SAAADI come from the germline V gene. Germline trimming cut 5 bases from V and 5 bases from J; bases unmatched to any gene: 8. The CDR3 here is CASSSSGGANNEQFF. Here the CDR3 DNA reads TGCGCCAGCAGTTCGAGCGGGGGCGCCAACAATGAGCAGTTCTTC.

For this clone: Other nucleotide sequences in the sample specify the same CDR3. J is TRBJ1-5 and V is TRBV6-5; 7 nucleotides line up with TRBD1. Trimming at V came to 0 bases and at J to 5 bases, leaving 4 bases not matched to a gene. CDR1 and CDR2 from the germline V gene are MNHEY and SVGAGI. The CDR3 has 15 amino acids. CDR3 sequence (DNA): TGTGCCAGCAGTTACTCGACAGGGTCAGATCAGCCCCAGCATTTT. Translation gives CASSYSTGSDQPQHF.

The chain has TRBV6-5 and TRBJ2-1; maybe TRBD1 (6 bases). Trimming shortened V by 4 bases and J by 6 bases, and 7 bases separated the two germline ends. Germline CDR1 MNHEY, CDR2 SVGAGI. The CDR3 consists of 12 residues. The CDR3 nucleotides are TGTGCCAGCAGTTTACAGGGCAATGAGCAGTTCTTC. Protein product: CASSLQGNEQFF.

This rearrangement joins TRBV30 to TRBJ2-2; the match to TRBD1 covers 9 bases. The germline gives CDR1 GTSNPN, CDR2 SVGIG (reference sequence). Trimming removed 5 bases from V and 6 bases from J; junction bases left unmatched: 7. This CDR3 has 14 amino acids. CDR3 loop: CAWAGTGSAGELFF. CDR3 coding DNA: TGTGCCTGGGCCGGGACAGGGTCGGCCGGGGAGCTGTTTTTT.